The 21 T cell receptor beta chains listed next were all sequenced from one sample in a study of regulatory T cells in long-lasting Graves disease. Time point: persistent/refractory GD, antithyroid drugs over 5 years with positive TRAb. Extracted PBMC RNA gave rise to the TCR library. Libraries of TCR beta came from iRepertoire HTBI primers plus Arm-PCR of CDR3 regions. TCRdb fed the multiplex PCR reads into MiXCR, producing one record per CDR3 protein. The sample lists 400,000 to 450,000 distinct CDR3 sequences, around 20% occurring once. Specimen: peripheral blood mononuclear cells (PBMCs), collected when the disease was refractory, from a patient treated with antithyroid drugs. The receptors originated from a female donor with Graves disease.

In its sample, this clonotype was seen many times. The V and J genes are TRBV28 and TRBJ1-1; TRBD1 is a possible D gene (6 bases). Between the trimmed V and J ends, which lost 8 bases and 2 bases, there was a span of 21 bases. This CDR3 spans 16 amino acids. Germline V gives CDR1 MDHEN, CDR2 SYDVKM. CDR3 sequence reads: CASGSRDYRVNTEAFF. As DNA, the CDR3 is TGTGCCAGCGGTTCAAGAGACTACAGGGTTAACACTGAAGCTTTCTTT.

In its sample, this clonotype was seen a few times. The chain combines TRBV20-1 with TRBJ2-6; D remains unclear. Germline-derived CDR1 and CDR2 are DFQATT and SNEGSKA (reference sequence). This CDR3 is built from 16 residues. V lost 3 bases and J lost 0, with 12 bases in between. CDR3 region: CSARPQARSGANVLTF. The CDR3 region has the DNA TGCAGTGCTAGGCCACAAGCCCGCTCTGGGGCCAACGTCCTGACTTTC.

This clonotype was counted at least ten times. The CDR3 protein is CASSLARKTEAFF. In DNA form, the CDR3 reads TGTGCCAGCAGTCTTGCCCGGAAAACTGAAGCTTTCTTT. The genes are TRBV28 and TRBJ1-1; D not resolved. The germline V and J ends were trimmed by 5 bases and 5 bases, with 12 bases remaining between them. Germline CDR1 MDHEN, CDR2 SYDVKM. CDR3 length equals 13 residues.

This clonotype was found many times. The CDR3 DNA follows: TGTGCCAGCAGCTACAGCGCCCAAGAGACCCAGTACTTC. Translating gives CASSYSAQETQYF. The chain couples TRBV7-3 to TRBJ2-5; D gene uncertain. This CDR3 spans 13 amino acids. Germline assignment: CDR1 SGHTA and CDR2 FQGTGA. V dropped 4 bases and J dropped 1 base, with 7 bases sitting between them.

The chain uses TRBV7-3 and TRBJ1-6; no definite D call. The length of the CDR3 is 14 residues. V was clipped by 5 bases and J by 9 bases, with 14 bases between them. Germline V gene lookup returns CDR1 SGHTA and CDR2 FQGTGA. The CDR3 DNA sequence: TGTGCCAGCAGCGAGTATGGCCGGTTTTCACCCCTCCACTTT. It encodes CASSEYGRFSPLHF.

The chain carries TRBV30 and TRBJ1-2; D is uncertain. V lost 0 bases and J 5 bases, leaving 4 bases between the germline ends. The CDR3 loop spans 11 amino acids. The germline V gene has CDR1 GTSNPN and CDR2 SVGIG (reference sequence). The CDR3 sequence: CAWSVTYGYTF. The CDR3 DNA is TGTGCCTGGAGTGTAACTTATGGCTACACCTTC.

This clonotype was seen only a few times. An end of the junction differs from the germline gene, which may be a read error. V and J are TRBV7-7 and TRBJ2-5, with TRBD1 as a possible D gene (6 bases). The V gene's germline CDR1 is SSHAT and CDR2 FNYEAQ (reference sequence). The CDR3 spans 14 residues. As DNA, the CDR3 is TGTGCTAGCAGCTCCGGACAGTCTCAAGAGACCCAGTACTTC. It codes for CASSSGQSQETQYF.

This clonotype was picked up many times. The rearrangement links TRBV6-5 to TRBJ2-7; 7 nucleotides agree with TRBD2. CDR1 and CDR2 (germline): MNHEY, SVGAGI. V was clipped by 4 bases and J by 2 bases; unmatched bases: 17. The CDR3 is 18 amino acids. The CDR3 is CASSFKFELARRTYEQYF. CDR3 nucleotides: TGTGCCAGCAGTTTTAAATTCGAACTAGCGCGACGAACCTACGAGCAGTACTTC.

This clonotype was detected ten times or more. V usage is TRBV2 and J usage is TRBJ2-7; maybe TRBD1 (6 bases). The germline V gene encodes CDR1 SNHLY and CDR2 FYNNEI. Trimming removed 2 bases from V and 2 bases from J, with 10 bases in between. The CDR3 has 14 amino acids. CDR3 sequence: CASSESQGPYEQYF. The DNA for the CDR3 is TGTGCCAGCAGTGAAAGTCAGGGGCCCTACGAGCAGTACTTC. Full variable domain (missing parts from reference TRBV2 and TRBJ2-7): EPEVTQTPSHQVTQMGQEVILRCVPISNHLYFYWYRQILGQKVEFLVSFYNNEISEKSEIFDDQFSVERPDGSNFTLKIRSTKLEDSAMYFCASSESQGPYEQYFGPGTRLTVT.

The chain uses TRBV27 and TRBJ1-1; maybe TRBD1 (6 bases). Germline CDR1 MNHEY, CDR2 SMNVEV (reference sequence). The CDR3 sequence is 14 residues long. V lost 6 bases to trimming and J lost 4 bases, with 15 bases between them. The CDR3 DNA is TGTGCCAGCAGCCCGGGGGCGGATGTCACTGAAGCTTTCTTT. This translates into CASSPGADVTEAFF.

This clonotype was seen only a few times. In DNA form, the CDR3 reads TGTGCCAGCAGTGATGTAGGAGTCGAAGAGACCCAGTACTTC. Its translation is CASSDVGVEETQYF. This chain joins TRBV2 and TRBJ2-5; D uncertain. This CDR3 has 14 amino acids. Trimming pared 3 bases from V and 3 bases from J, leaving 11 bases between. Germline CDR1 reads SNHLY; CDR2 reads FYNNEI. Looking up the rest from reference TRBV2 and TRBJ2-5 gives the full variable domain: EPEVTQTPSHQVTQMGQEVILRCVPISNHLYFYWYRQILGQKVEFLVSFYNNEISEKSEIFDDQFSVERPDGSNFTLKIRSTKLEDSAMYFCASSDVGVEETQYFGPGTRLLVL.

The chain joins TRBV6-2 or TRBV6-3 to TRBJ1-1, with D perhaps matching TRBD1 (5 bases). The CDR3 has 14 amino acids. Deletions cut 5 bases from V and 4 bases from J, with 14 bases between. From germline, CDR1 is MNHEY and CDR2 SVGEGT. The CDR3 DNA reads TGTGCCAGCAGTATACGGAGGGGAATCACTGAAGCTTTCTTT. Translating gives CASSIRRGITEAFF.

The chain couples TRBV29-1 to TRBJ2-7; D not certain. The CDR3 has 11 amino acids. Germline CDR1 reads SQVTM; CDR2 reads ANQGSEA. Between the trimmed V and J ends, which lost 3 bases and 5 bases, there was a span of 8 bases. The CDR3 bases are TGCAGCGTTGATAAGGGCCACGAGCAGTACTTC. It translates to CSVDKGHEQYF.

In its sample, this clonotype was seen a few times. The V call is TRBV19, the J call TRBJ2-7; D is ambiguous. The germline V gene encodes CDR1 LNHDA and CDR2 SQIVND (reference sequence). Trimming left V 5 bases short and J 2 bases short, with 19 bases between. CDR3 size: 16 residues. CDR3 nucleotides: TGTGCCAGTAGTCCCCGATTCTCAATACGGCCCTACGAGCAGTACTTC. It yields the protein CASSPRFSIRPYEQYF.

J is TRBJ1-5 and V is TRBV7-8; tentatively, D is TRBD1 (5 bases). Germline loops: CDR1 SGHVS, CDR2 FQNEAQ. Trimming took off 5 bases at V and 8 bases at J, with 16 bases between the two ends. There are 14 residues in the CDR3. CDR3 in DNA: TGTGCCAGCAGCCGCCCCGGGGGAGGGAAGCCCCAGCATTTT. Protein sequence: CASSRPGGGKPQHF.

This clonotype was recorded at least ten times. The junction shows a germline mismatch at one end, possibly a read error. The CDR3 here is CASRGSGIYAQYF. CDR3 DNA sequence: TGTGCCAGTAGGGGCTCAGGGATCTACGCGCAGTACTTC. The chain couples TRBV28 to TRBJ2-7; tentatively, D is TRBD1 (5 bases). This CDR3 comprises 13 residues. Germline-derived CDR1 and CDR2 are MDHEN and SYDVKM. Looking up the rest from reference TRBV28 and TRBJ2-7 gives the full variable domain: DVKVTQSSRYLVKRTGEKVFLECVQDMDHENMFWYRQDPGLGLRLIYFSYDVKMKEKGDIPEGYSVSREKKERFSLILESASTNQTSMYLCASRGSGIYAQYFGPGTRLTVT.

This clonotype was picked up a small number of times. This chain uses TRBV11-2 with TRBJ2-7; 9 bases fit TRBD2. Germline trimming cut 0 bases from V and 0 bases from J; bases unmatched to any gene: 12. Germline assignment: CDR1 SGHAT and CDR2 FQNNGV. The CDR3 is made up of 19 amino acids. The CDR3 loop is CASSLDTIWLAGHSYEQYF. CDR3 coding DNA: TGTGCCAGCAGCTTAGACACGATTTGGCTAGCGGGGCACTCCTACGAGCAGTACTTC.

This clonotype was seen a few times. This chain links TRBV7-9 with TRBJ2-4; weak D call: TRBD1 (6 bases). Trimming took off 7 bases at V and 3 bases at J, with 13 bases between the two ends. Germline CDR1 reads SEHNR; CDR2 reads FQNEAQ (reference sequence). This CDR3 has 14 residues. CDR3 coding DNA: TGTGCCAGCAACCAAGGGGGTGGCAAAAACATTCAGTACTTC. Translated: CASNQGGGKNIQYF.

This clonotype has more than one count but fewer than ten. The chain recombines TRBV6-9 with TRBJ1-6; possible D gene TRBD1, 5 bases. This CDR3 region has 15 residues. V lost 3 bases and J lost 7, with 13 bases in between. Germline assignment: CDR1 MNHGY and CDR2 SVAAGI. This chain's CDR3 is CASSYSGAGNSPLHF. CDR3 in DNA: TGTGCCAGCAGTTACTCTGGGGCGGGGAATTCACCCCTCCACTTT.

The CDR3: CAWSVIRLGSSYNEQFF. Here the CDR3 DNA reads TGTGCCTGGAGTGTTATTCGATTGGGCTCATCCTACAATGAGCAGTTCTTC. The chain joins TRBV30 to TRBJ2-1; unclear D gene. Trimming removed 0 bases from V and 1 base from J, with 16 bases in between. Germline CDR1 reads GTSNPN; CDR2 reads SVGIG (reference sequence). The CDR3 has 17 residues.

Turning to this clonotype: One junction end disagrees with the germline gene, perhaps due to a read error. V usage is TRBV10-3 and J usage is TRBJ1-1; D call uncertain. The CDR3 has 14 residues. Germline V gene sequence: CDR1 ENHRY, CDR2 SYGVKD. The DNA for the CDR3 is TGTGCCAGCAGTGCGCATAACAGGAACACTGAAGCTTTCTTT. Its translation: CASSAHNRNTEAFF.